One and the same sample provided the 20 T cell receptor beta chains below, sequenced in a study of T cell therapy after organ transplantation. Method: immunoSEQ multiplex PCR; TCRdb's copy keeps in-frame clones and lacks some. Of roughly 48,000 clones in the sample, 85% to 95% were seen once. Their target antigens are unknown. Sequenced material: CD8+ T cells from blood, taken before autologous CMV-specific T cell therapy. These receptors were obtained from a human patient who had received a solid organ transplant and had CMV disease.

Here the CDR3 reads CASSLVGTGDQPQHF. DNA of the CDR3: TGTGCCAGCAGCTTAGTTGGGACAGGGGATCAGCCCCAGCATTTT. The chain is built from TRBV7-9 and TRBJ1-5, with TRBD1 identical over 10 bases. Losses at the gene ends were 1 base for V and 5 bases for J; bases not matched to a gene: 2. Germline loops: CDR1 SEHNR, CDR2 FQNEAQ (reference sequence). CDR3 length: 15 residues.

The chain couples TRBV27 to TRBJ2-2; 7 bases are a match to TRBD1. Germline V gene data show CDR1 as MNHEY and CDR2 as SMNVEV (reference sequence). The V and J ends lost 6 bases and 1 base, in that order; junction bases with no gene match: 11. The CDR3 is 17 residues long. The CDR3 coding sequence is TGTGCCAGCAGACCTACTGGGACAGAGGGGAACACCGGGGAGCTGTTTTTT. It codes for CASRPTGTEGNTGELFF.

The J gene is TRBJ2-2, the V gene TRBV12-5; D gene ambiguous. The V gene lost 3 bases and the J gene lost 4 bases, with 12 bases spanning the gap. The CDR3 loop spans 15 amino acids. Germline V gene data show CDR1 as LGHNT and CDR2 as FRNRAP. DNA of the CDR3: TGTGCTAGTGGTTTAGGGCTATCCAGCACCGGGGAGCTGTTTTTT. This gives the protein CASGLGLSSTGELFF.

This clone is a singleton in its sample. This chain connects TRBV5-4 to TRBJ1-2, with 9 bases lining up with TRBD1. The CDR3 consists of 14 residues. Germline loops: CDR1 SGHNT, CDR2 YYREEE (reference sequence). J gave up 4 bases and V 6 bases, and 7 bases lay outside the gene matches. In DNA form, the CDR3 reads TGTGCCAGCACCCAACCGGGACAGGGCTATGGCTACACCTTC. Translation gives CASTQPGQGYGYTF.

Only one count was recorded for this clone. The CDR3 DNA is TGTGCCAGCAGTGTTCGTTCGGTCAGACAAGAGACCCAGTACTTC. As protein: CASSVRSVRQETQYF. The chain is built from TRBV6-1 and TRBJ2-5, with no clear D. The V end lost 4 bases, the J end lost 2 bases, and 14 bases lay between the germline ends. The CDR3 spans 15 residues. CDR1 and CDR2 (germline): MNHNS, SASEGT.

CDR3 sequence: CASSLGPLRGNQPQHF. The CDR3 coding sequence is TGTGCCAGCAGTTTAGGCCCACTCAGGGGGAATCAGCCCCAGCATTTT. J is TRBJ1-5 and V is TRBV27, with 7 positions matching TRBD1. Unmatched junction bases numbered 8, after V lost 2 bases and J lost 4 bases. Per the germline V gene, CDR1 is MNHEY and CDR2 is SMNVEV (reference sequence). The CDR3 loop spans 16 amino acids.

The rearrangement uses TRBV19 and TRBJ1-5; no clear D gene. The ends were cut back, 0 bases at V and 0 bases at J, with 3 bases in the middle. The CDR3 covers 14 residues. Germline CDR1 and CDR2: LNHDA and SQIVND (reference sequence). The CDR3 DNA sequence: TGTGCCAGTAGTATAGACAGTAGCAATCAGCCCCAGCATTTT. Translating gives CASSIDSSNQPQHF. The entire variable domain, with the rest obtained from reference TRBV19 and TRBJ1-5, is as follows: DGGITQSPKYLFRKEGQNVTLSCEQNLNHDAMYWYRQDPGQGLRLIYYSQIVNDFQKGDIAEGYSVSREKKESFPLTVTSAQKNPTAFYLCASSIDSSNQPQHFGDGTRLSIL.

The chain couples TRBV4-3 to TRBJ2-2; D not resolved. The CDR3 loop spans 13 amino acids. The V end lost 1 base, the J end lost 5 bases, and 5 bases lay between the germline ends. The germline CDR1 and CDR2 sequences are LGHNA and YSLEER. The CDR3 DNA reads as TGCGCCAGCAGCCAAGCTGGTACCGGGGAGCTGTTTTTT. Its translation is CASSQAGTGELFF.

The chain recombines TRBV5-1 with TRBJ1-1; D ambiguous. The V gene lost 0 bases and the J gene lost 1 base, with 10 bases spanning the gap. In germline, CDR1 is SGHRS, CDR2 YFSETQ. The CDR3 spans 15 residues. Here the CDR3 DNA reads TGCGCCAGCAGCTTGGTGGAGGGAACGAACACTGAAGCTTTCTTT. Translation: CASSLVEGTNTEAFF.

With respect to this clone: This specimen includes other DNA sequences encoding the same CDR3. The genes are TRBV13 and TRBJ2-7, with TRBD2 as a possible D gene (6 bases). CDR1 PRHDT and CDR2 FYEKMQ come from the germline V gene (reference sequence). V was cut by 6 bases and J by 5 bases, with 17 bases left in between. The CDR3 has 14 amino acids. This chain's CDR3 is CASSSGTGTHEQYF. The CDR3 DNA reads as TGTGCCAGCAGTTCCGGGACTGGAACTCACGAGCAGTACTTC.

The chain combines TRBV29-1 with TRBJ1-1; D possibly corresponds to TRBD1 (6 bases). The germline V gene has CDR1 SQVTM and CDR2 ANQGSEA. Trimming cost V 7 bases and J 4 bases, with 7 bases left between them. The CDR3 runs to 10 residues. The CDR3 DNA reads TGCAGCGGAGGGGGCACTGAAGCTTTCTTT. It yields the protein CSGGGTEAFF.

V is TRBV19 and J is TRBJ1-1; TRBD1 aligns across 9 bases. Per germline, CDR1 LNHDA and CDR2 SQIVND (reference sequence). V dropped 3 bases and J dropped 5; count of bases not matched to a gene: 7. CDR3 size: 15 residues. DNA for the CDR3: TGTGCCAGTAGTATGGGACAGGGAATTCGGACTGAAGCTTTCTTT. Protein sequence: CASSMGQGIRTEAFF.

The chain combines TRBV6-1 with TRBJ2-5, with TRBD2 matching over 7 bases. V dropped 2 bases and J dropped 4; count of bases not matched to a gene: 1. Germline CDR1 MNHNS, CDR2 SASEGT. This CDR3 has 13 residues. CDR3 residues: CASSEWGGETQYF. The CDR3 nucleotides are TGTGCCAGCAGTGAATGGGGGGGAGAGACCCAGTACTTC.

This chain connects TRBV9 to TRBJ2-3; possible D gene TRBD2, 5 bases. Germline assignment: CDR1 SGDLS and CDR2 YYNGEE. V was cut by 3 bases and J by 4 bases, with 9 bases left in between. This CDR3 spans 13 amino acids. Here the CDR3 DNA reads TGTGCCAGCAGCGCCCCGGAGGCAGATACGCAGTATTTT. Translation: CASSAPEADTQYF.

This sequence joins TRBV10-2 and TRBJ2-3; no reliable D call. This CDR3 comprises 14 residues. V lost 6 bases to trimming and J lost 1 base, with 11 bases between them. Germline lookup yields CDR1 WSHSY and CDR2 SAAADI. The CDR3 region has the DNA TGCGCCAGCAGCGAGGAACAACGCACAGATACGCAGTATTTT. This sequence encodes CASSEEQRTDTQYF.

V gene TRBV7-2 combines with J gene TRBJ2-2, with TRBD1 as a possible D gene (6 bases). The CDR3 runs to 15 residues. Germline CDR1 is SGHTA and CDR2 is FQGNSA. Trimming pared 5 bases from V and 0 bases from J, leaving 10 bases between. CDR3 in DNA: TGTGCCAGCAGCGCCGACAGGTCGAACACCGGGGAGCTGTTTTTT. It yields the protein CASSADRSNTGELFF.

The rearrangement joins TRBV12-5 to TRBJ1-1, with D possibly TRBD1 on 5 matching bases. This CDR3 has 17 amino acids. Germline values: CDR1 LGHNT, CDR2 FRNRAP. V was cut by 0 bases and J by 0 bases, with 14 bases left in between. The CDR3 DNA sequence: TGTGCTAGTGGTTTGGTAGGAGGAGGCAGGGTGAACACTGAAGCTTTCTTT. It encodes CASGLVGGGRVNTEAFF.

CDR3 in DNA: TGTGCCAGCAGACACCCTGACCAAGAGACCCAGTACTTC. Amino acids: CASRHPDQETQYF. The rearrangement joins TRBV27 to TRBJ2-5; D is unclear. The CDR3 extends over 13 amino acids. V was shortened by 6 bases and J by 0 bases, with 8 bases between the two germline ends. CDR1 and CDR2 (germline): MNHEY, SMNVEV (reference sequence).

The genes are TRBV6-1 and TRBJ2-7; D tentatively reads TRBD1 or TRBD2 (5 bases each). The CDR3 extends over 15 amino acids. The germline V and J ends were trimmed by 1 base and 0 bases, with 10 bases remaining between them. From germline, CDR1 is MNHNS and CDR2 SASEGT. The CDR3 here is CASSEGRGPSYEQYF. DNA of the CDR3: TGTGCCAGCAGTGAAGGTCGGGGCCCCTCCTACGAGCAGTACTTC.

This clone was observed a single time. CDR3 coding DNA: TGTGCCAGCAGCCTCCGGGCCCCGGGCGAGCAGTACTTC. Amino acid sequence: CASSLRAPGEQYF. The gene calls are TRBV5-6 and TRBJ2-7; no definite D call. Germline V gives CDR1 SGHDT, CDR2 YYEEEE. The length of the CDR3 is 13 residues. The V end was cut by 4 bases, the J end by 6 bases, with 14 bases between.